This T cell receptor beta chain was sequenced in a study of T cells in localized non-small cell lung cancer. The CDR3 covers 15 residues. Germline V gene lookup returns CDR1 SGHNT and CDR2 YYREEE (reference sequence). V was pared by 2 bases and J by 5 bases, with 7 bases of the junction left unmatched. Libraries were prepared by immunoSEQ multiplex PCR; TCRdb keeps only in-frame clonotypes and omits some of them. In the table there are around 20,000 clones, over 80% of which are singletons. The J gene is TRBJ2-5, the V gene TRBV5-4, with 9 bases that match TRBD1. The sequence came from a woman aged 35-75 years with stage I lung adenocarcinoma. The sample in question was peripheral blood, obtained before any cancer treatment. For the CDR3, the DNA is TGTGCCAGCAGCTTCGCGACAGGGGGGAGGGAGACCCAGTACTTC. The encoded protein is CASSFATGGRETQYF.